The 5 T cell receptor beta chains listed next were all sequenced from one sample in a study of cytomegalovirus exposure and HLA in healthy donors. PCR was performed using 60 Vbeta and 13 Jbeta primers. Method: immunoSEQ multiplex PCR; TCRdb's copy keeps in-frame clones and lacks some. The sample records over 95,000 clones, 60% to 85% being singletons. The specimen was PBMCs. The receptors were sampled from a female donor in good health and CMV-seronegative.

This clone was observed once. The chain links TRBV29-1 to TRBJ2-1, with 12 bases matching TRBD2. With V trimmed by 7 bases and J by 15 bases, 13 bases remained unmatched. This CDR3 is 13 amino acids long. The germline V gene encodes CDR1 SQVTM and CDR2 ANQGSEA. CDR3 residues: CSARTSGAPRRFF. In DNA form, the CDR3 reads TGCAGCGCCCGGACTAGCGGGGCCCCCCGGCGGTTCTTC.

The V gene is TRBV7-3, the J gene TRBJ2-1, with 9 nucleotides matching TRBD1. The germline gives CDR1 SGHTA, CDR2 FQGTGA. Trimming at V came to 4 bases and at J to 1 base, leaving 2 bases not matched to a gene. This CDR3 has 15 residues. The CDR3, as DNA: TGTGCCAGCAGCTCCGGACAGGGGTCCTACAATGAGCAGTTCTTC. It codes for CASSSGQGSYNEQFF.

In its sample, this clone was seen once. The V call is TRBV27, the J call TRBJ2-6; 7 nucleotides line up with TRBD2. V gave up 5 bases and J gave up 1 base; unmatched junction bases: 5. Germline V gene lookup returns CDR1 MNHEY and CDR2 SMNVEV (reference sequence). This CDR3 has 16 amino acids. CDR3 sequence reads: CASSIPGRSGANVLTF. CDR3 nucleotides: TGTGCCAGCAGTATTCCCGGGAGGTCTGGGGCCAACGTCCTGACTTTC.

The CDR3 bases are TGTGCCAGCAGCCCCGACAGGGGGCGAGCCAATGAGCAGTTCTTC. It encodes CASSPDRGRANEQFF. The J gene is TRBJ2-1, the V gene TRBV5-6; 10 bases match TRBD1. In germline, CDR1 is SGHDT, CDR2 YYEEEE. With V trimmed by 4 bases and J by 6 bases, 7 bases remained unmatched. This CDR3 is built from 15 residues.

The J gene is TRBJ2-3, the V gene TRBV4-2, with 13 bases lining up with TRBD2. The CDR3 totals 18 residues. V was clipped by 1 base and J by 4 bases; unmatched bases: 8. In germline, CDR1 is LGHNA, CDR2 YNFKEQ. The CDR3 loop is CASSQVTSGGRFSDTQYF. The CDR3 bases are TGTGCCAGCAGCCAAGTGACTAGCGGGGGGCGTTTCTCAGATACGCAGTATTTT.